A single sample gave rise to the 30 T cell receptor beta chains below, sequenced in a study of Ad26.COV2.S vaccination and SARS-CoV-2 variants. Noted treatment: roughly 19 received Ad26.COV2.S at low or high dose, single or two shots; several received placebo; per-sample allocation not given. Each sample was drawn 63 days after the first injection (of vaccine or placebo). Only in-frame clones appear in the TCRdb table, and some are missing; sequencing was by immunoSEQ multiplex PCR. The sample holds 430,000 or so clones, roughly 90% seen once. The sample consisted of peripheral blood, taken in a trial of Ad26.COV2.S vaccine versus placebo. The receptors were sampled from a person between 18 and 65 years old who received the Ad26.COV2.S COVID-19 vaccine or a placebo.

The V call is TRBV5-4, the J call TRBJ2-7; weak D call: TRBD2 (5 bases). Trimming left V 0 bases short and J 1 base short, with 14 bases between. The germline V gene has CDR1 SGHNT and CDR2 YYREEE (reference sequence). The CDR3 spans 16 residues. CDR3 loop: CASSLGGSVWSYEQYF. DNA of the CDR3: TGTGCCAGCAGCTTGGGAGGGAGTGTATGGTCCTACGAGCAGTACTTC.

This chain links TRBV10-3 with TRBJ2-1; 8 bases map to TRBD2. The ends lost 3 bases at V and 4 bases at J; junction bases unmatched: 8. This CDR3 is 16 amino acids long. The germline CDR1 and CDR2 sequences are ENHRY and SYGVKD. The CDR3 sequence is CAISDLAGSGYNEQFF. DNA for the CDR3: TGTGCCATCAGTGACTTAGCGGGATCAGGTTACAATGAGCAGTTCTTC.

This clone has a handful of counts. The V gene is TRBV5-1, the J gene TRBJ1-5; TRBD1 might be the D (5 bases). The CDR3 has 15 amino acids. Trimming pared 0 bases from V and 7 bases from J, leaving 14 bases between. Germline V gene sequence: CDR1 SGHRS, CDR2 YFSETQ. In DNA, the CDR3 is TGCGCCAGCAGCTTGGCGGGGGGAATCGGCCAGCCCCAGCATTTT. Amino acids: CASSLAGGIGQPQHF.

The genes are TRBV4-3 and TRBJ2-1; D is uncertain. Germline V gene sequence: CDR1 LGHNA, CDR2 YSLEER. V lost 5 bases, J lost 8 bases, and 13 bases lay in between. The CDR3 loop spans 13 amino acids. CDR3 sequence (DNA): TGCGCCAGCAGCAGTCTTATCGTCGATGAGCAGTTCTTC. Protein: CASSSLIVDEQFF.

The chain employs TRBV4-1 and TRBJ2-2; D is perhaps TRBD1 or TRBD2 (6 bases each). CDR3 length equals 17 residues. Deletions cut 4 bases from V and 4 bases from J, with 19 bases between. The germline CDR1 and CDR2 sequences are MGHRA and YSYEKL. CDR3 DNA sequence: TGCGCCAGCAGCCTCCACCCGAGCGGAGGGGGCACCGGGGAGCTGTTTTTT. This encodes CASSLHPSGGGTGELFF.

V is TRBV6-2 or TRBV6-3 and J is TRBJ2-2; TRBD2 agrees at 10 bases. The V and J ends lost 5 bases and 0 bases, in that order; junction bases with no gene match: 6. The CDR3 runs 17 residues. Germline assignment: CDR1 MNHEY and CDR2 SVGEGT. In nucleotides, the CDR3 is TGTGCCAGCAGTCGCCCCACTAGCGGGACGAACACCGGGGAGCTGTTTTTT. This gives the protein CASSRPTSGTNTGELFF.

The CDR3 loop reads CASSLFLTYEQYF. CDR3 nucleotide sequence: TGTGCCAGCAGCTTATTCTTGACCTACGAGCAGTACTTC. The V and J genes are TRBV13 and TRBJ2-7; D uncertain. V dropped 2 bases and J dropped 2 bases, with 7 bases sitting between them. The CDR3 is 13 residues long. CDR1 PRHDT and CDR2 FYEKMQ come from the germline V gene (reference sequence).

The chain joins TRBV4-3 to TRBJ1-5; tentative D call: TRBD1 (5 bases). Between the trimmed V and J ends, which lost 3 bases and 7 bases, there was a span of 16 bases. The CDR3 has 15 amino acids. The germline gives CDR1 LGHNA, CDR2 YSLEER. The CDR3 DNA reads as TGCGCCAGCAGCCAGACAGCGGCGGGGCTCCAGCCCCAGCATTTT. Translating it yields CASSQTAAGLQPQHF.

The chain joins TRBV28 to TRBJ2-7; D gene uncertain. V lost 8 bases and J lost 3, with 11 bases in between. CDR3 size: 12 residues. Germline V gives CDR1 MDHEN, CDR2 SYDVKM. The CDR3 DNA follows: TGTGCCAGCGGGTGGACCGACTACGAGCAGTACTTC. Its protein is CASGWTDYEQYF.

The chain links TRBV27 to TRBJ2-2; D is unclear. Trimming cost V 1 base and J 4 bases, with 13 bases left between them. The germline V gene has CDR1 MNHEY and CDR2 SMNVEV (reference sequence). The CDR3 is 16 residues long. CDR3 residues: CASSLYRTGTTGELFF. The CDR3 DNA reads as TGTGCCAGCAGTTTATATAGGACGGGCACCACCGGGGAGCTGTTTTTT.

This clone showed up just a few times. The chain recombines TRBV27 with TRBJ1-1; tentatively, D is TRBD1 (6 bases). Trimming left V 2 bases short and J 4 bases short, with 11 bases between. Germline V gene lookup returns CDR1 MNHEY and CDR2 SMNVEV (reference sequence). This CDR3 spans 14 amino acids. CDR3: CASSLGGRGTEAFF. Written as DNA, the CDR3 is TGTGCCAGCAGTTTAGGGGGCCGCGGCACTGAAGCTTTCTTT.

The chain links TRBV3-1 (or the pseudogene TRBV3-2) to TRBJ1-5; D may be TRBD1 (5 bases). Germline assignment: CDR1 LGHDT and CDR2 YNNKEL (reference sequence). V lost 0 bases, J lost 6 bases, and 9 bases lay in between. The CDR3 totals 14 residues. The CDR3 DNA follows: TGTGCCAGCAGCCAAGACTTGACAGTTCAGCCCCAGCATTTT. This encodes CASSQDLTVQPQHF.

There are a few counts of this clone. This may come from a read error, since a much larger clone is one base off. This CDR3 is also generated by other DNA sequences in the sample. The rearrangement links TRBV6-5 to TRBJ1-5; D is undetermined. V was shortened by 2 bases and J by 0 bases, with 2 bases between the two germline ends. The CDR3 has 13 residues. Germline-derived CDR1 and CDR2 are MNHEY and SVGAGI. The CDR3 DNA reads as TGTGCCAGCAGTTACAGTAGCAATCAGCCCCAGCATTTT. Amino acids: CASSYSSNQPQHF.

The chain carries TRBV14 and TRBJ1-6; the D is unclear. Trimming shortened V by 1 base and J by 9 bases, and 7 bases separated the two germline ends. Germline V gene data show CDR1 as SGHDN and CDR2 as FVKESK. This CDR3 has 13 residues. CDR3 in amino acids: CASSQGDPSPLHF. Here the CDR3 DNA reads TGTGCCAGCAGCCAAGGGGATCCTTCACCCCTCCACTTT.

The chain links TRBV3-1 (or the pseudogene TRBV3-2) to TRBJ2-3; 9 bases map to TRBD1. Losses at the gene ends were 4 bases for V and 3 bases for J; bases not matched to a gene: 5. The CDR3 has 15 amino acids. Germline values: CDR1 LGHDT, CDR2 YNNKEL (reference sequence). CDR3 sequence: CASSLLGQGTDTQYF. In DNA, the CDR3 is TGTGCCAGCAGCCTTCTCGGACAGGGGACAGATACGCAGTATTTT.

The chain couples TRBV6-5 to TRBJ2-3, with no clear D. CDR3 size: 14 residues. The germline CDR1 and CDR2 sequences are MNHEY and SVGAGI. Trimming took 6 bases from V and 0 from J, leaving 10 bases between them. CDR3 in amino acids: CASRVRSSTDTQYF. The CDR3 DNA reads as TGTGCCAGCAGGGTCAGGTCTAGCACAGATACGCAGTATTTT.

A remark on this clone: Other DNA sequences in the sample encode the same CDR3. The chain combines TRBV28 with TRBJ2-7; D remains unclear. Germline assignment: CDR1 MDHEN and CDR2 SYDVKM. Deletions cut 4 bases from V and 6 bases from J, with 7 bases between. The CDR3 is 11 residues long. The CDR3 spells CASSSTTEQYF. DNA of the CDR3: TGTGCCAGCAGTTCAACGACCGAGCAGTACTTC.

The chain has TRBV2 and TRBJ1-4; TRBD1 aligns across 10 bases. The CDR3 sequence is 15 residues long. V gave up 4 bases and J gave up 7 bases; unmatched junction bases: 6. Germline V gene data show CDR1 as SNHLY and CDR2 as FYNNEI. CDR3 amino acids: CASSGWTGGGEKLFF. For the CDR3, the DNA is TGTGCCAGCAGTGGGTGGACAGGGGGAGGTGAAAAACTGTTTTTT.

Written as DNA, the CDR3 is TGTGCCAGCAACCAGCGGGCTGGCCAAGAGACCCAGTACTTC. Translation gives CASNQRAGQETQYF. The chain recombines TRBV2 with TRBJ2-5; D might be TRBD2 (6 bases). The germline CDR1 and CDR2 sequences are SNHLY and FYNNEI. This CDR3 has 14 residues. Trimming took 7 bases from V and 1 from J, leaving 13 bases between them.

This clone was counted once. This sequence joins TRBV2 and TRBJ1-5, with a weak D call TRBD1 (6 bases). V was shortened by 4 bases and J by 6 bases, with 13 bases between the two germline ends. This CDR3 comprises 14 residues. Germline V gene sequence: CDR1 SNHLY, CDR2 FYNNEI. The DNA of the CDR3 is TGTGCCAGCAGTGCACAGGGATCGGGTCAGCCCCAGCATTTT. Translating gives CASSAQGSGQPQHF.

This rearrangement joins TRBV6-6 to TRBJ2-2; weak D call: TRBD1 (6 bases). CDR3 length: 13 amino acids. CDR1 is MNHNY and CDR2 is SVGAGI in the germline V gene (reference sequence). V was trimmed by 6 bases and J by 3 bases, leaving 8 bases between them. CDR3 in amino acids: CASRPGDTGELFF. The CDR3 DNA follows: TGTGCCAGCAGACCAGGGGACACCGGGGAGCTGTTTTTT.

V is TRBV6-2 or TRBV6-3 and J is TRBJ2-1; no reliable D call. Germline-derived CDR1 and CDR2 are MNHEY and SVGEGT. V lost 4 bases to trimming and J lost 5 bases, with 15 bases between them. The CDR3 length is 15 residues. The CDR3 DNA follows: TGTGCCAGCAGTTCCCCCAGACTGGGAAACAATGAGCAGTTCTTC. It encodes CASSSPRLGNNEQFF.

The chain couples TRBV29-1 to TRBJ2-1; 8 bases align to TRBD2. Germline lookup yields CDR1 SQVTM and CDR2 ANQGSEA. The CDR3 loop spans 12 amino acids. Trimming removed 3 bases from V and 12 bases from J; junction bases left unmatched: 7. The CDR3: CSVETGTSLQFF. In DNA, the CDR3 is TGCAGCGTTGAGACCGGGACTAGTCTGCAGTTCTTC.

The rearrangement uses TRBV30 and TRBJ1-1; possible D gene TRBD1, 5 bases. The CDR3 consists of 13 residues. Germline assignment: CDR1 GTSNPN and CDR2 SVGIG (reference sequence). Trimming stripped 5 bases from V and 7 bases from J, with 17 bases between. CDR3 in amino acids: CAWAGGTKFEAFF. In nucleotides, the CDR3 is TGTGCCTGGGCGGGGGGTACTAAATTTGAAGCTTTCTTT.

The chain combines TRBV27 with TRBJ2-2; maybe TRBD2 (7 bases). CDR3 length equals 14 residues. Germline CDR1 and CDR2: MNHEY and SMNVEV (reference sequence). With 7 bases removed from V and 6 bases from J, the gap between germline ends came to 15 bases. CDR3 coding DNA: TGTGCCAGCACTTTTGGGGGGGCATCCGGGGAGCTGTTTTTT. This sequence encodes CASTFGGASGELFF.

Written as DNA, the CDR3 is TGTGCCAGCTCAGGACAGGGAATCGGTCAGCCCCAGCATTTT. Residues: CASSGQGIGQPQHF. The gene calls are TRBV18 and TRBJ1-5; 8 nucleotides match TRBD1. Germline trimming cut 5 bases from V and 6 bases from J; bases unmatched to any gene: 6. The CDR3 has 14 residues. Looked up from germline, CDR1 is KGHSH and CDR2 is LQKENI.

CDR3 protein: CASGLGAGANTEAFF. DNA of the CDR3: TGTGCTAGTGGTTTGGGTGCGGGCGCGAACACTGAAGCTTTCTTT. This chain joins TRBV12-5 and TRBJ1-1, with no clear D. The CDR3 runs 15 residues. Per germline, CDR1 LGHNT and CDR2 FRNRAP. The ends were cut back, 1 base at V and 1 base at J, with 10 bases in the middle.

This chain joins TRBV29-1 and TRBJ1-2, with TRBD1 identical over 10 bases. Germline CDR1 reads SQVTM; CDR2 reads ANQGSEA. With 6 bases clipped from V and 4 bases from J, the junction kept 5 bases outside the gene matches. CDR3 size: 13 residues. CDR3: CSVVDRGAYGYTF. The CDR3 coding sequence is TGCAGCGTAGTGGACAGGGGGGCCTATGGCTACACCTTC.

Points on this clone: Its ends do not fully match the called genes, so a read error is possible. The rearrangement links TRBV7-7 to TRBJ2-7; TRBD1 matches 8 bases. CDR3 length equals 14 residues. Germline lookup yields CDR1 SSHAT and CDR2 FNYEAQ (reference sequence). CDR3: CASSPYRGAYEQYF. DNA of the CDR3: TGTGCTAGCAGCCCTTACAGGGGGGCCTACGAGCAGTACTTC.

The chain combines TRBV7-6 with TRBJ2-1, with 11 bases lining up with TRBD2. The ends lost 4 bases at V and 6 bases at J; junction bases unmatched: 8. The CDR3 contains 16 residues. CDR1 SGHVS and CDR2 FNYEAQ come from the germline V gene. The CDR3 is CASSSPGLAVLNEQFF. CDR3 nucleotide sequence: TGTGCCAGCAGCTCCCCGGGACTAGCGGTACTCAATGAGCAGTTCTTC.